This TCR beta chain is drawn from a study of cytomegalovirus exposure and HLA in healthy donors. The primer mix had 60 Vbeta and 13 Jbeta primers. Libraries were prepared by immunoSEQ multiplex PCR; TCRdb keeps only in-frame clonotypes and omits some of them. The data show about 210,000 clones, roughly 80% seen once. Overall study results and limits: Among TCR beta chains, those listed as cytomegalovirus-associated numbered over 150. Follow-up analysis found HLA locus-dependent TCR association rates, highest for DRB1 and lowest for HLA-C. Several of the most significant clusters appeared, in a later analysis, to be linked to common viral pathogens.

CDR1 and CDR2 (germline): MNHNY, SVGAGI (reference sequence). The CDR3 has 16 residues. Trimming shortened V by 6 bases and J by 0 bases, and 15 bases separated the two germline ends. A single count supports this clone. Antigen unknown. The chain uses TRBV6-6 and TRBJ1-5, with D perhaps TRBD1 (5 bases). This clonotype originated in a man aged 25-45 years in good health and CMV-seronegative. Sequenced input: PBMCs. The CDR3 region is CASSAQGRGSNQPQHF. CDR3 coding DNA: TGTGCCAGCAGCGCTCAGGGTAGGGGTAGCAATCAGCCCCAGCATTTT.